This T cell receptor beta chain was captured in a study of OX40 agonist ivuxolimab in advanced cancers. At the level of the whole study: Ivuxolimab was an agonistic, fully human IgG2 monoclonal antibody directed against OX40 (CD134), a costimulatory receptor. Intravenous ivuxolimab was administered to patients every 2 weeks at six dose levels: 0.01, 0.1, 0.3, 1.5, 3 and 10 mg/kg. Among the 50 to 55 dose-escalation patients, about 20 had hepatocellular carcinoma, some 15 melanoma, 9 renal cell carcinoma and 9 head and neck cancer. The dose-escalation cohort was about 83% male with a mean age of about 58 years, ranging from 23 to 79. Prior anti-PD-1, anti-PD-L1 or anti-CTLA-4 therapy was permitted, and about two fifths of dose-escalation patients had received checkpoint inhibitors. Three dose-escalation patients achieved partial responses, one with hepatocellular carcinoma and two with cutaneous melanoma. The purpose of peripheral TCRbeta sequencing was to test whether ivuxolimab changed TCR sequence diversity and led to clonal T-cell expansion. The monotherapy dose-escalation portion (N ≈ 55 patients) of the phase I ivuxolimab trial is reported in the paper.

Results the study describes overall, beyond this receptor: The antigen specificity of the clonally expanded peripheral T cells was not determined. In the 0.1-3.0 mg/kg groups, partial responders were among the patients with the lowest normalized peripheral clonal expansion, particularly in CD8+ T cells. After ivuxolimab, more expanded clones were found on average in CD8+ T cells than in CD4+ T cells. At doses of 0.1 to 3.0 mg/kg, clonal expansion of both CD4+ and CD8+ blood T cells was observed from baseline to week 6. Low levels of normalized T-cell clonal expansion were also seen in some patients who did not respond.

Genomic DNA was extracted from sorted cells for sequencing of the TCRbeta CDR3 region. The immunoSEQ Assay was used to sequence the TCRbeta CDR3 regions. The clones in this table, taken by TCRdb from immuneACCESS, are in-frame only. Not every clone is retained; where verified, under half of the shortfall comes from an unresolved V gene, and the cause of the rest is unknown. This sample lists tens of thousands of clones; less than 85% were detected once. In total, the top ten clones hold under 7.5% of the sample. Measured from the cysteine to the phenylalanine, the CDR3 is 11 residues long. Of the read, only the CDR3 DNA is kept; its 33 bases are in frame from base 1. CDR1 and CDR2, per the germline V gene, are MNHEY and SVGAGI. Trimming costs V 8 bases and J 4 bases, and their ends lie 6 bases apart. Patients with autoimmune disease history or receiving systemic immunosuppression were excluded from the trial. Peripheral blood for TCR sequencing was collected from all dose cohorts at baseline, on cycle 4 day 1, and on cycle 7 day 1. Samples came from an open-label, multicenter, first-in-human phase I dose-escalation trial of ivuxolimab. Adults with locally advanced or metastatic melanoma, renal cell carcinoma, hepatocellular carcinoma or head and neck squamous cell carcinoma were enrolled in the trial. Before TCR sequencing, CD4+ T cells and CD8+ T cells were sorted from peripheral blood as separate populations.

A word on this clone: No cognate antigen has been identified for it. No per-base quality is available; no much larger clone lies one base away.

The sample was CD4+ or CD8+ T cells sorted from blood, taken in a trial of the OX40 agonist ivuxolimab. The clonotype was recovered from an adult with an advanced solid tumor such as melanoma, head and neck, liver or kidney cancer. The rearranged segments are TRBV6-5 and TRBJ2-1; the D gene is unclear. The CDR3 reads CASLGYNEQFF. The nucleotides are TGTGCCAGCCTGGGATACAATGAGCAGTTCTTC.